The text below deals with one T cell receptor beta chain. Its target is unknown. The data originate from a study of T cell responses to AZD1222 COVID-19 vaccine. About the study: Doses given second, at about 4 or about 12 weeks, were pooled.

Overall study results and limits: Baseline antibody screening turned up just 6 or 7 seropositive AZD1222 recipients.

Sequenced by immunoSEQ multiplex PCR; TCRdb stores in-frame clones only, minus some. The sample comprises 150,000 to 200,000 clones, roughly 92% of which are singletons, and less than 1.5% rests with the top ten. This TCR was sampled from an adult in good health. The sample here was peripheral blood, taken on day 0 of AZD1222 vaccination.

The CDR3 sequence is CAIRSQGDSGNTIYF. DNA of the CDR3: TGTGCCATCAGATCCCAGGGGGACTCTGGAAACACCATATATTTT. V usage is TRBV10-3 and J usage is TRBJ1-3, with 7 positions matching TRBD1. J gave up 0 bases and V 6 bases, and 5 bases lay outside the gene matches. The CDR3 spans 15 residues. Per germline, CDR1 ENHRY and CDR2 SYGVKD.